This TCR beta chain was sequenced during a study of identical twins. This clonotype has only a few counts. No antigen is known for it. CDR3 length: 15 residues. The germline V and J ends were trimmed by 6 bases and 7 bases, with 24 bases remaining between them. The V gene's germline CDR1 is DFQATT and CDR2 SNEGSKA (reference sequence). Study results and caveats: The presence of invariant MAIT and iNKT cells could partly confound analyses of zero-insertion sequences. Conclusions relied on cross-sectional statistical analysis, not following the same donors. With beta out-of-frame sequences, excess sharing by twins was weaker.

Template switching introduced a universal primer site, and the cDNA bore unique molecular identifiers. TCRdb analysed the 5' RACE reads with MiXCR anew, one entry per CDR3 protein. Altogether 350,000 or so distinct CDR3 sequences are present, more than 9% being singletons, with the ten largest covering more than 6%. This sample was shared with a second study, whose subject was yellow fever vaccine responses in identical twins.

Sequencing was done on a sample of CD8+ T cells sorted from blood. This chain connects TRBV20-1 to TRBJ1-1; D may be TRBD1 (6 bases). The source of this sequence is a woman under 30 in good health. CDR3 sequence reads: CSADAGGRPVFEAFF. The CDR3 DNA reads as TGCAGTGCCGATGCTGGGGGGCGCCCCGTTTTTGAAGCTTTCTTT.